This T cell receptor beta chain was identified in a study of blood T cells in healthy people across ages. General study points: Age showed a roughly linear inverse relationship with TCR beta diversity per million T cells. A strong correlation was seen between TCR beta diversity and naive T cell percentage.

Researchers isolated at least 7 million PBMCs per sample. A note on this clonotype: Its antigen is unknown.

A sample-barcoded 5' primer and a J-beta primer mix were used in a second PCR of about 7 to 12 cycles. A 12-random-nucleotide template-switch adaptor tagged each cDNA molecule. TCRdb used MiXCR to reprocess the 5' RACE reads, holding one entry per CDR3 protein. The sample carries 1.5 million to 1.8 million distinct CDR3 sequences, approximately 39% recorded once. The CDR3 has 16 residues. V was clipped by 5 bases and J by 2 bases; unmatched bases: 10. Germline CDR1 is MDHEN and CDR2 is SYDVKM. The chain recombines TRBV28 with TRBJ2-5, with 8 bases aligning to TRBD1. Specimen: blood. The receptor's source is a woman aged 18 to 35 in good health. The CDR3 loop reads CASSDGTGPRQETQYF. In nucleotides, the CDR3 is TGTGCCAGCAGTGACGGGACAGGCCCCAGGCAAGAGACCCAGTACTTC.